What follows are 28 T cell receptor beta chains derived from one specimen sequenced in a study of T cell responses to AZD1222 COVID-19 vaccine. The repertoire was sequenced with immunoSEQ multiplex PCR; TCRdb's copy has only in-frame clones and lacks some. There are 120,000 to 150,000 clones in the sample; over 80% occur only once, and 2.5% to 3% lies in the top ten. This sample comprised peripheral blood, obtained on day 0 of MenACWY control vaccination. These receptors came from an adult in good health.

V is TRBV27 and J is TRBJ2-3, with D uncertain. In germline, CDR1 is MNHEY, CDR2 SMNVEV (reference sequence). CDR3 length: 13 residues. The V gene lost 6 bases and the J gene lost 7 bases, with 14 bases spanning the gap. The CDR3 here is CASRPPNANTQYF. CDR3 DNA sequence: TGTGCCAGCAGACCCCCCAACGCGAATACGCAGTATTTT.

The J gene is TRBJ2-7, the V gene TRBV6-5; D uncertain. From germline, CDR1 is MNHEY and CDR2 SVGAGI. The length of the CDR3 is 13 residues. The V end lost 0 bases, the J end lost 4 bases, and 7 bases lay between the germline ends. The CDR3, as DNA: TGTGCCAGCAGTTACTCGGGTCAGTACGAGCAGTACTTC. Amino acid sequence: CASSYSGQYEQYF.

This clone occurred once. The chain has TRBV12-5 and TRBJ2-2; 7 nucleotides match TRBD1. Germline V gene lookup returns CDR1 LGHNT and CDR2 FRNRAP. After removal of 0 bases from V and 3 bases from J, the junction contained 7 bases not matched to a gene. CDR3 length: 17 amino acids. DNA of the CDR3: TGTGCTAGTGGTTTGGTCCGATTCACAGGGGACACCGGGGAGCTGTTTTTT. It yields the protein CASGLVRFTGDTGELFF.

This clone showed up just a few times. The chain joins TRBV4-2 to TRBJ1-4; D may be TRBD1 (6 bases). The germline V and J ends were trimmed by 0 bases and 5 bases, with 13 bases remaining between them. This CDR3 comprises 16 residues. The germline V gene has CDR1 LGHNA and CDR2 YNFKEQ. The CDR3 DNA reads TGTGCCAGCAGCCAAGACCCCCCCGGGGGCAATGAAAAACTGTTTTTT. This codes for CASSQDPPGGNEKLFF.

The CDR3 region is CASSPSSATEAFF. For the CDR3, the DNA is TGTGCCAGCAGCCCCTCGTCGGCGACTGAAGCTTTCTTT. The rearrangement links TRBV7-3 to TRBJ1-1; no clear D gene. Germline V gene data show CDR1 as SGHTA and CDR2 as FQGTGA. This CDR3 has 13 amino acids. The V and J ends lost 5 bases and 5 bases respectively, with 12 bases between them.

The genes are TRBV7-9 and TRBJ1-2; unclear D gene. This CDR3 is 13 amino acids long. Trimming left V 1 base short and J 4 bases short, with 7 bases between. Germline CDR1 reads SEHNR; CDR2 reads FQNEAQ (reference sequence). CDR3 sequence: CASSLGTPYGYTF. CDR3 in DNA: TGTGCCAGCAGCTTAGGGACTCCCTATGGCTACACCTTC.

The V gene is TRBV18, the J gene TRBJ1-1; maybe TRBD1 (6 bases). The germline V gene encodes CDR1 KGHSH and CDR2 LQKENI. V gave up 6 bases and J gave up 0 bases, with 14 bases separating them. The CDR3 spans 15 residues. The CDR3 nucleotides are TGTGCCAGCTCGCTTGGGGGCAAGATGAACACTGAAGCTTTCTTT. Amino acids: CASSLGGKMNTEAFF.

V and J are TRBV19 and TRBJ1-5; D not certain. Trimming took 9 bases from V and 12 from J, leaving 9 bases between them. The CDR3 length is 9 residues. Germline V gene lookup returns CDR1 LNHDA and CDR2 SQIVND (reference sequence). The CDR3 nucleotides read TGTGCCAGCGGACCGGACCAGCATTTT. Protein: CASGPDQHF.

This clone was detected once. The chain couples TRBV6-5 to TRBJ1-5, with 7 bases identical to TRBD1. Germline V gene sequence: CDR1 MNHEY, CDR2 SVGAGI. The CDR3 is 15 amino acids. The J segment lost 0 bases and the V segment lost 10 bases, leaving 9 bases of the junction unmatched. The CDR3 DNA is TGTGCCACCACCAGACAGGGAGATAGCAATCAGCCCCAGCATTTT. Translation gives CATTRQGDSNQPQHF.

The chain uses TRBV5-6 and TRBJ2-7; D may be TRBD1 or TRBD2 (5 bases each). Trimming took off 1 base at V and 4 bases at J, with 15 bases between the two ends. Germline V CDR1 and CDR2: SGHDT, YYEEEE. The CDR3 length is 15 residues. The CDR3 loop reads CASSLLRGRGYEQYF. As DNA, the CDR3 is TGTGCCAGCAGCTTGTTACGGGGACGGGGATACGAGCAGTACTTC.

The V gene is TRBV2, the J gene TRBJ2-3; D gene uncertain. CDR3 length: 11 amino acids. Germline V lookup: CDR1 SNHLY, CDR2 FYNNEI. V was trimmed by 5 bases and J by 5 bases, leaving 5 bases between them. CDR3 in amino acids: CASSRIDTQYF. The CDR3 DNA follows: TGTGCCAGCAGTCGGATAGATACGCAGTATTTT. Looking up the rest from reference TRBV2 and TRBJ2-3 gives the full variable domain: EPEVTQTPSHQVTQMGQEVILRCVPISNHLYFYWYRQILGQKVEFLVSFYNNEISEKSEIFDDQFSVERPDGSNFTLKIRSTKLEDSAMYFCASSRIDTQYFGPGTRLTVL.

This clone has a single count. This chain joins TRBV10-3 and TRBJ1-1; unclear D gene. CDR3 size: 12 residues. CDR1 ENHRY and CDR2 SYGVKD come from the germline V gene. V was cut by 0 bases and J by 9 bases, with 8 bases left in between. The CDR3 sequence: CAISESPRKAFF. DNA for the CDR3: TGTGCCATCAGTGAGTCGCCCAGAAAAGCTTTCTTT.

The chain links TRBV9 to TRBJ2-3, with 10 bases fitting TRBD1. After removal of 3 bases from V and 2 bases from J, the junction contained 15 bases not matched to a gene. The CDR3 loop spans 19 amino acids. Germline V gene data show CDR1 as SGDLS and CDR2 as YYNGEE. The CDR3, as DNA: TGTGCCAGCAGCGCAGACCTACAAACCGGGACAGGGGACACAGATACGCAGTATTTT. This gives the protein CASSADLQTGTGDTDTQYF.

The J gene is TRBJ1-1, the V gene TRBV10-2; D is undetermined. The germline V gene encodes CDR1 WSHSY and CDR2 SAAADI. V was trimmed by 7 bases and J by 3 bases, leaving 15 bases between them. The CDR3 has 14 residues. CDR3 amino acids: CASTSERVDTEAFF. CDR3 coding DNA: TGCGCCAGCACTTCGGAAAGAGTAGACACTGAAGCTTTCTTT.

The chain joins TRBV10-3 to TRBJ2-3, with 9 positions matching TRBD2. The CDR3 contains 14 residues. With 7 bases clipped from V and 6 bases from J, the junction kept 8 bases outside the gene matches. Germline assignment: CDR1 ENHRY and CDR2 SYGVKD. The CDR3 here is CAIKNSGGADTQYF. The CDR3 DNA follows: TGTGCCATCAAAAATAGCGGGGGTGCGGATACGCAGTATTTT.

The chain uses TRBV28 and TRBJ2-1; 9 bases match TRBD2. The trim removed 10 bases at V and 0 bases at J, leaving 13 bases unmatched. The CDR3 is 17 amino acids. The germline V gene encodes CDR1 MDHEN and CDR2 SYDVKM. The CDR3 here is CAIRAAGGPSSYNEQFF. For the CDR3, the DNA is TGTGCCATCAGGGCAGCGGGAGGCCCGAGCTCCTACAATGAGCAGTTCTTC.

The rearrangement uses TRBV5-6 and TRBJ1-6; D remains ambiguous. V dropped 4 bases and J dropped 7 bases, with 9 bases sitting between them. The CDR3 loop spans 13 amino acids. The germline CDR1 and CDR2 sequences are SGHDT and YYEEEE. As DNA, the CDR3 is TGTGCCAGCAGCGTGGCCCCGAATTCACCCCTCCACTTT. Translated, it gives CASSVAPNSPLHF.

The chain has TRBV9 and TRBJ1-2; D remains ambiguous. V was pared by 2 bases and J by 3 bases, with 20 bases between. The CDR3 consists of 17 residues. The germline CDR1 and CDR2 sequences are SGDLS and YYNGEE. The CDR3 sequence is CASSVTLFVGSDYGYTF. CDR3 coding DNA: TGTGCCAGCAGCGTTACTCTCTTTGTGGGCAGTGACTATGGCTACACCTTC.

V and J are TRBV29-1 and TRBJ1-1; perhaps TRBD1 as D (5 bases). The CDR3 runs to 14 residues. Per the germline V gene, CDR1 is SQVTM and CDR2 is ANQGSEA. The ends were cut back, 2 bases at V and 3 bases at J, with 13 bases in the middle. The CDR3 DNA sequence: TGCAGCGTTGAAAGGGGCAGCCGGGACACTGAAGCTTTCTTT. As protein: CSVERGSRDTEAFF.

This chain connects TRBV5-6 to TRBJ2-2, with no clear D. V was pared by 4 bases and J by 0 bases, with 16 bases between. Germline V gives CDR1 SGHDT, CDR2 YYEEEE. CDR3 length: 17 amino acids. CDR3 amino acids: CASSRERLLANTGELFF. CDR3 DNA: TGTGCCAGCAGCCGCGAGAGGCTGTTGGCGAACACCGGGGAGCTGTTTTTT.

The chain uses TRBV6-1 and TRBJ1-2; 7 bases are shared with TRBD1. Germline values: CDR1 MNHNS, CDR2 SASEGT. This CDR3 contains 14 residues. Trimming at V came to 1 base and at J to 2 bases, leaving 1 base not matched to a gene. DNA for the CDR3: TGTGCCAGCAGTGAAGACAGGGGAAACTATGGCTACACCTTC. This translates into CASSEDRGNYGYTF.

The chain is built from TRBV27 and TRBJ1-1; D call uncertain. V was cut by 2 bases and J by 4 bases, with 8 bases left in between. The CDR3 length is 13 residues. Germline loops: CDR1 MNHEY, CDR2 SMNVEV (reference sequence). CDR3 region: CASSLGPGTEAFF. CDR3 coding DNA: TGTGCCAGCAGTTTAGGTCCAGGCACTGAAGCTTTCTTT.

In DNA, the CDR3 is TGTGCCAGCAGCTTAGGCGGGAGGACCGCGGGGTTCTTC. This sequence encodes CASSLGGRTAGFF. The J gene is TRBJ2-1, the V gene TRBV7-2, with 8 nucleotides matching TRBD2. Trimming removed 1 base from V and 15 bases from J; junction bases left unmatched: 8. Per the germline V gene, CDR1 is SGHTA and CDR2 is FQGNSA. The CDR3 contains 13 residues.

The chain uses TRBV15 and TRBJ1-3; no definite D call. Germline V gene lookup returns CDR1 LNHNV and CDR2 YYDKDF (reference sequence). The CDR3 consists of 17 residues. The germline V and J ends were trimmed by 0 bases and 0 bases, with 12 bases remaining between them. CDR3: CATSRDPGPYSGNTIYF. In DNA form, the CDR3 reads TGTGCCACCAGCAGAGATCCAGGCCCTTACTCTGGAAACACCATATATTTT.

The chain has TRBV7-8 and TRBJ1-2; D is possibly TRBD1 (5 bases). The V end was cut by 5 bases, the J end by 4 bases, with 11 bases between. The CDR3 sequence is 13 residues long. Germline loops: CDR1 SGHVS, CDR2 FQNEAQ. The CDR3 DNA follows: TGTGCCAGCAGCGGTAGCAGGGTCTATGGCTACACCTTC. Protein sequence: CASSGSRVYGYTF. Based on the CDR3 plus reference TRBV7-8 and TRBJ1-2, the full variable domain is GAGVSQSPRYKVAKRGQDVALRCDPISGHVSLFWYQQALGQGPEFLTYFQNEAQLDKSGLPSDRFFAERPEGSVSTLKIQRTQQEDSAVYLCASSGSRVYGYTFGSGTRLTVV.

The chain recombines TRBV14 with TRBJ2-7; 7 bases map to TRBD1. CDR3 size: 16 residues. CDR1 and CDR2 from the germline V gene are SGHDN and FVKESK. J was trimmed by 2 bases and V by 1 base; bases with no gene match: 8. The CDR3 DNA is TGTGCCAGCAGCCAAGTCGGGGACAGATACCCCTACGAGCAGTACTTC. Protein product: CASSQVGDRYPYEQYF.

As concerns this clone: The same CDR3 arises from other DNA sequences in this sample as well. The CDR3 reads CASSQAPDTGELFF. CDR3 in DNA: TGTGCCAGCAGCCAGGCCCCAGACACCGGGGAGCTGTTTTTT. The chain uses TRBV3-1 (or the pseudogene TRBV3-2) and TRBJ2-2; D remains ambiguous. This CDR3 is 14 amino acids long. Per germline, CDR1 LGHDT and CDR2 YNNKEL (reference sequence). The V end lost 3 bases, the J end lost 3 bases, and 8 bases lay between the germline ends.

V gene TRBV7-2 combines with J gene TRBJ1-5; 7 bases align to TRBD1. From germline, CDR1 is SGHTA and CDR2 FQGNSA. V lost 1 base to trimming and J lost 6 bases; unmatched junction nucleotides: 3. This CDR3 spans 14 amino acids. CDR3 residues: CASSLGGGSQPQHF. CDR3 nucleotides: TGTGCCAGCAGCTTAGGAGGGGGCAGTCAGCCCCAGCATTTT.